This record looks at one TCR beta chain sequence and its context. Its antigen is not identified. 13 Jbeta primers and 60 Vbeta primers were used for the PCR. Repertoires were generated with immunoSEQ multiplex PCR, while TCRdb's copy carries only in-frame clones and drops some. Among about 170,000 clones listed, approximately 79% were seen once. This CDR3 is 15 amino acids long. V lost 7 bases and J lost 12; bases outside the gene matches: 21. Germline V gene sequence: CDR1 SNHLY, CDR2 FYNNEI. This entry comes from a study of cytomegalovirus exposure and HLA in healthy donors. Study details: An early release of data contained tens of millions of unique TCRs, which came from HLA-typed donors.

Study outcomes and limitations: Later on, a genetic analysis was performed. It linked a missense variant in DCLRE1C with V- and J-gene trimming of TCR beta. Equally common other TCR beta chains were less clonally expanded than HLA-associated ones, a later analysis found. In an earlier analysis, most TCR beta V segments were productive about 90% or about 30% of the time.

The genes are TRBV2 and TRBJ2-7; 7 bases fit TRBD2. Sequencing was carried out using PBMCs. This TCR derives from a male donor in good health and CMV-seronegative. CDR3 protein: CASTAGFSGGASWYF. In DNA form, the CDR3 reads TGTGCCAGCACCGCAGGATTTTCGGGGGGTGCCTCATGGTACTTC.